This paragraph covers one T cell receptor beta chain sequence. Its specificity is not known. This record comes from a study of regulatory T cells in long-lasting Graves disease. Study observations and caveats: Gene preferences differed: TRBV28, TRBJ1-2, TRBJ2-5 in persistent cases.

Time point given: newly diagnosed GD, antithyroid drugs for less than 3 months. The TCR library was prepared using RNA isolated from PBMCs. Germline V lookup: CDR1 SGHDT, CDR2 YYEEEE. V gave up 4 bases and J gave up 8 bases, with 13 bases separating them. The CDR3 extends over 13 amino acids. To make TCR beta libraries, researchers used iRepertoire HTBI primers and Arm-PCR of CDR3 regions. TCRdb re-called the multiplex PCR reads through MiXCR, storing one row per CDR3 protein. There are 400,000 to 550,000 distinct CDR3 sequences in the sample; 15% to 20% occur only once, and approximately 22% lies in the top ten. A further study also used this sample, focusing on T cells in Graves' hyperthyroidism and ophthalmopathy. As reported in that work: It was a median 6.5 months before onset that the model predicted ophthalmopathy.

Sequenced here: peripheral blood mononuclear cells (PBMCs), sampled at new diagnosis, from a patient treated with antithyroid drugs. The clonotype comes from a woman aged 18-30 years with Graves disease. The chain is built from TRBV5-6 and TRBJ2-1, with a tentative D call TRBD2 (5 bases). DNA for the CDR3: TGTGCCAGCAGCCCTAGCTGGCGCCATGAGCAGTTCTTC. The encoded protein is CASSPSWRHEQFF.